Below, 27 T cell receptor beta chains from the same sample are listed, as sequenced in a study of T-cell reconstitution after alpha-beta-depleted transplantation in children. Unique molecular identifiers were incorporated during preparation of the TCRbeta library. In TCRdb, the PCR reads were re-called with MiXCR into one record per CDR3 protein. The repertoire holds around 93,000 distinct CDR3 sequences, with roughly 8% as singletons. The input for sequencing was PBMCs from the stem cell graft donor, taken from the stem cell graft. Receptors were obtained from a human donor who donated a stem cell graft to a child with congenital amegakaryocytic thrombocytopenia.

At least ten counts were recorded for this clonotype. The chain links TRBV5-1 to TRBJ1-4, with unresolved D. The ends were cut back, 4 bases at V and 4 bases at J, with 14 bases in the middle. Germline CDR1 is SGHRS and CDR2 is YFSETQ. CDR3 length equals 15 residues. The CDR3 bases are TGCGCCAGCAGCCTCCTCCGGGCCGATAATGAAAAACTGTTTTTT. This translates into CASSLLRADNEKLFF.

This clonotype has a count of ten or more. The genes are TRBV27 and TRBJ2-3, with 7 bases aligning to TRBD2. Germline CDR1 and CDR2: MNHEY and SMNVEV (reference sequence). The J segment lost 2 bases and the V segment lost 7 bases, leaving 15 bases of the junction unmatched. The CDR3 sequence is 17 residues long. As DNA, the CDR3 is TGTGCCAGCACCTCCCTCCGGGACTATTGGATCACAGATACGCAGTATTTT. Protein sequence: CASTSLRDYWITDTQYF.

This clonotype was detected ten times or more. CDR3 amino acids: CSAPVLAEETQYF. The DNA for the CDR3 is TGCAGTGCGCCAGTCCTAGCGGAAGAGACCCAGTACTTC. The rearrangement uses TRBV20-1 and TRBJ2-5, with 7 bases lining up with TRBD2. The ends lost 6 bases at V and 3 bases at J; junction bases unmatched: 7. CDR1 is DFQATT, CDR2 SNEGSKA, per germline (reference sequence). There are 13 residues in the CDR3.

This clonotype was seen a handful of times. The chain carries TRBV5-4 and TRBJ2-1, with D perhaps given as TRBD1 or TRBD2 (6 bases each). The ends were cut back, 3 bases at V and 0 bases at J, with 13 bases in the middle. Per the germline V gene, CDR1 is SGHNT and CDR2 is YYREEE (reference sequence). There are 16 residues in the CDR3. The CDR3: CASSSNRDFSYNEQFF. The CDR3 coding sequence is TGTGCCAGCAGCTCTAACAGGGACTTCTCCTACAATGAGCAGTTCTTC.

This clonotype was counted ten times or more. CDR3 residues: CASSVASGGYTF. The CDR3 DNA reads TGTGCCAGCAGCGTAGCTTCAGGGGGCTACACCTTC. The V and J genes are TRBV9 and TRBJ1-2, with TRBD1 as a possible D gene (5 bases). CDR1 is SGDLS and CDR2 is YYNGEE in the germline V gene. The CDR3 has 12 residues. V shed 0 bases and J shed 8 bases, with 8 bases lying between them.

This clonotype was found many times. This chain joins TRBV5-1 and TRBJ2-7; D is perhaps TRBD1 (5 bases). This CDR3 spans 14 amino acids. CDR1 is SGHRS, CDR2 YFSETQ, per germline. Trimming removed 4 bases at V and 2 bases at J, with 13 bases between. CDR3 bases: TGCGCCAGCAGCCAGACAGATCCTACCTACGAGCAGTACTTC. This gives the protein CASSQTDPTYEQYF.

The rearrangement joins TRBV28 to TRBJ1-5; TRBD1 matches 7 bases. The trim removed 8 bases at V and 7 bases at J, leaving 8 bases unmatched. The CDR3 totals 13 residues. CDR1 is MDHEN and CDR2 is SYDVKM in the germline V gene. CDR3 nucleotide sequence: TGTGCCAGCGGAGAGACAGGGACCCAGCCCCAGCATTTT. Amino acid sequence: CASGETGTQPQHF.

Notes on this clonotype: It may be a read error: a sequence one base away is much more abundant. This chain links TRBV7-9 with TRBJ2-7; a possible D gene is TRBD2 (5 bases). Germline V CDR1 and CDR2: SEHNR, FQNEAQ (reference sequence). V lost 8 bases and J 0 bases, leaving 14 bases between the germline ends. This CDR3 is 14 amino acids long. In nucleotides, the CDR3 is TGTGCCAGCGGACTCAGTGGAAACTCCTACGAGCAGTACTTC. This gives the protein CASGLSGNSYEQYF.

The genes are TRBV23-1 and TRBJ2-7, with 12 bases lining up with TRBD2. TRBV23-1 is an ORF; its function is uncertain. Unmatched junction bases numbered 11, after V lost 6 bases and J lost 2 bases. The CDR3 is made up of 17 amino acids. The CDR3 sequence: CASSPSGLAGSTYEQYF. CDR3 DNA: TGCGCCAGCAGCCCGAGCGGACTAGCGGGAAGTACCTACGAGCAGTACTTC.

This clonotype was detected many times. J is TRBJ1-1 and V is TRBV29-1; D is possibly TRBD1 (6 bases). The CDR3 length is 15 residues. V was clipped by 1 base and J by 3 bases, with 15 bases between them. Germline-derived CDR1 and CDR2 are SQVTM and ANQGSEA. CDR3 DNA: TGCAGCGTTGAAGGAATACAGGGAATTGACACTGAAGCTTTCTTT. This sequence encodes CSVEGIQGIDTEAFF.

This clonotype was counted at least ten times. V gene TRBV9 combines with J gene TRBJ2-7, with D uncertain. There are 16 residues in the CDR3. In germline, CDR1 is SGDLS, CDR2 YYNGEE. V was clipped by 0 bases and J by 5 bases, with 18 bases between them. The CDR3 region is CASSVDPGGNRDEQYF. The CDR3 DNA follows: TGTGCCAGCAGCGTAGATCCTGGTGGGAATCGGGACGAGCAGTACTTC.

The sample holds many counts of this clonotype. This chain uses TRBV7-2 with TRBJ2-2; D not resolved. This CDR3 comprises 13 residues. CDR1 and CDR2 from the germline V gene are SGHTA and FQGNSA. The germline V and J ends were trimmed by 6 bases and 2 bases, with 7 bases remaining between them. The CDR3 loop is CASRAVNTGELFF. CDR3 DNA: TGTGCCAGCAGGGCAGTTAACACCGGGGAGCTGTTTTTT.

The chain couples TRBV12-3 or TRBV12-4 to TRBJ2-1, with 11 bases matching TRBD1. The J segment lost 6 bases and the V segment lost 6 bases, leaving 7 bases of the junction unmatched. The CDR3 has 15 amino acids. The CDR3 DNA reads as TGTGCCAGCAGCCGCGGGACAGGGGGGATCAATGAGCAGTTCTTC. Protein product: CASSRGTGGINEQFF.

Here the CDR3 DNA reads TGTGCCAGCAGTTTATTCCCAGGGGGGGAAAACTATGGCTACACCTTC. This translates into CASSLFPGGENYGYTF. The chain recombines TRBV28 with TRBJ1-2, with TRBD1 identical over 7 bases. V trimming: 1 base; J trimming: 2 bases; junction bases outside the gene matches: 7. The germline CDR1 and CDR2 sequences are MDHEN and SYDVKM. This CDR3 spans 16 amino acids.

The rearrangement uses TRBV7-9 and TRBJ2-3; no clear D. Trimming stripped 2 bases from V and 0 bases from J, with 6 bases between. Looked up from germline, CDR1 is SEHNR and CDR2 is FQNEAQ (reference sequence). This CDR3 has 14 amino acids. CDR3 nucleotides: TGTGCCAGCAGCTTATTTGCCAGCACAGATACGCAGTATTTT. This translates into CASSLFASTDTQYF.

This clonotype was observed many times. V is TRBV5-1 and J is TRBJ2-7; D perhaps matches TRBD1 (5 bases). CDR3 length: 14 residues. Trimming removed 4 bases from V and 2 bases from J, with 13 bases in between. CDR1 and CDR2 (germline): SGHRS, YFSETQ. The CDR3 sequence: CASSPGRVPYEQYF. Here the CDR3 DNA reads TGCGCCAGCAGCCCAGGCAGGGTTCCCTACGAGCAGTACTTC.

This clonotype was seen ten or more times. The rearrangement joins TRBV6-5 to TRBJ2-2, with 8 bases that match TRBD1. Trimming cost V 4 bases and J 5 bases; bases outside gene matches: 3. CDR3 length equals 14 residues. Germline CDR1 and CDR2: MNHEY and SVGAGI. The CDR3 DNA reads TGTGCCAGCAGTTCCACAGGGGGGACCGGGGAGCTGTTTTTT. Translated: CASSSTGGTGELFF.

This clonotype showed up many times. The chain links TRBV14 to TRBJ2-5; 7 bases match TRBD1. Germline loops: CDR1 SGHDN, CDR2 FVKESK. CDR3 size: 17 residues. With 1 base clipped from V and 1 base from J, the junction kept 9 bases outside the gene matches. CDR3 sequence (DNA): TGTGCCAGCAGCCAAGTAATTTGGGACAGCTCCCAAGAGACCCAGTACTTC. Translating gives CASSQVIWDSSQETQYF.

This clonotype has ten or more counts. This rearrangement joins TRBV11-2 to TRBJ2-5; D ambiguous. V was clipped by 2 bases and J by 4 bases, with 8 bases between them. CDR3 size: 13 residues. Germline CDR1 reads SGHAT; CDR2 reads FQNNGV. CDR3 bases: TGTGCCAGCAGCTTAAGTAGATCAGAGACCCAGTACTTC. It encodes CASSLSRSETQYF. Combining the CDR3 with reference TRBV11-2 and TRBJ2-5 gives the whole variable domain EAGVAQSPRYKIIEKRQSVAFWCNPISGHATLYWYQQILGQGPKLLIQFQNNGVVDDSQLPKDRFSAERLKGVDSTLKIQPAKLEDSAVYLCASSLSRSETQYFGPGTRLLVL.

This clonotype was observed a handful of times. V and J are TRBV7-2 and TRBJ1-1; 7 nucleotides line up with TRBD1. The CDR3 extends over 15 amino acids. Trimming cost V 5 bases and J 1 base; bases outside gene matches: 7. CDR1 is SGHTA and CDR2 is FQGNSA in the germline V gene. DNA of the CDR3: TGTGCCAGCAGCGCCTGGGACAGCCAGAACACTGAAGCTTTCTTT. It codes for CASSAWDSQNTEAFF. Full variable domain (missing parts from reference TRBV7-2 and TRBJ1-1): GAGVSQSPSNKVTEKGKDVELRCDPISGHTALYWYRQSLGQGLEFLIYFQGNSAPDKSGLPSDRFSAERTGGSVSTLTIQRTQQEDSAVYLCASSAWDSQNTEAFFGQGTRLTVV.

CDR3 region: CSADRDRSMQPQHF. CDR3 sequence (DNA): TGCAGTGCCGACCGGGACAGGTCAATGCAGCCCCAGCATTTT. This sequence joins TRBV20-1 and TRBJ1-5; 8 bases line up with TRBD1. CDR3 length equals 14 residues. With 6 bases clipped from V and 7 bases from J, the junction kept 11 bases outside the gene matches. The germline CDR1 and CDR2 sequences are DFQATT and SNEGSKA (reference sequence).

Only a few counts were recorded for this clonotype. The gene calls are TRBV5-4 and TRBJ2-1; a weak D match, TRBD2 (6 bases). Germline loops: CDR1 SGHNT, CDR2 YYREEE (reference sequence). The CDR3 totals 15 residues. The V and J ends lost 5 bases and 5 bases respectively, with 17 bases between them. The CDR3 DNA sequence: TGTGCCAGCAGTCTCCCCGGGAGCCGCGACAATGAGCAGTTCTTC. It yields the protein CASSLPGSRDNEQFF.

This clonotype was counted at least ten times. The chain is built from TRBV28 and TRBJ2-2; TRBD2 matches 14 bases. This CDR3 comprises 18 residues. In germline, CDR1 is MDHEN, CDR2 SYDVKM. Germline trimming cut 5 bases from V and 4 bases from J; bases unmatched to any gene: 9. CDR3 DNA sequence: TGTGCCAGCAGTACGGGACTAGCGGGAGCGTTGGGCACCGGGGAGCTGTTTTTT. Translating it yields CASSTGLAGALGTGELFF. The full variable domain, in which reference TRBV28 and TRBJ2-2 provide the parts outside the CDR3, is DVKVTQSSRYLVKRTGEKVFLECVQDMDHENMFWYRQDPGLGLRLIYFSYDVKMKEKGDIPEGYSVSREKKERFSLILESASTNQTSMYLCASSTGLAGALGTGELFFGEGSRLTVL.

This clonotype occurred many times. This chain uses TRBV12-3 or TRBV12-4 with TRBJ1-2, with 8 bases that match TRBD1. Trimming at V came to 5 bases and at J to 6 bases, leaving 14 bases not matched to a gene. CDR3 length equals 16 residues. The CDR3 DNA reads TGTGCCAGCAGTCCAGACAGGGGTGGAATTGTCGATGGCTACACCTTC. This gives the protein CASSPDRGGIVDGYTF.

At least ten counts were recorded for this clonotype. The chain joins TRBV9 to TRBJ2-1; a weak D match, TRBD2 (6 bases). Germline CDR1 and CDR2: SGDLS and YYNGEE. V lost 0 bases and J 5 bases, leaving 12 bases between the germline ends. This CDR3 is built from 15 residues. CDR3 nucleotides: TGTGCCAGCAGCGTAGGGGAGGTCGTGGACAATGAGCAGTTCTTC. It specifies CASSVGEVVDNEQFF.

Many counts were recorded for this clonotype. The chain is built from TRBV7-8 and TRBJ2-4; D call uncertain. The CDR3 sequence is 16 residues long. Deletions cut 6 bases from V and 0 bases from J, with 15 bases between. CDR1 is SGHVS and CDR2 is FQNEAQ in the germline V gene. CDR3 sequence reads: CASSTRSPIAKNIQYF. In DNA, the CDR3 is TGTGCCAGCAGTACCCGAAGCCCTATAGCCAAAAACATTCAGTACTTC.

This clonotype came up many times. Here the CDR3 DNA reads TGTGCCAGCAGCTTCGGCCGGACAGTGAACTATGGCTACACCTTC. The encoded protein is CASSFGRTVNYGYTF. The chain links TRBV5-6 to TRBJ1-2; weak D call: TRBD1 (6 bases). Looked up from germline, CDR1 is SGHDT and CDR2 is YYEEEE. V was pared by 2 bases and J by 2 bases, with 13 bases between. The CDR3 runs to 15 residues.